The clone carrying this T cell receptor (beta chain) was seen once. 60 Vbeta and 13 Jbeta primers were used in PCR. The assay was immunoSEQ multiplex PCR, and TCRdb's table has in-frame clones only and misses some. The data contain 160,000 or so clones, roughly two thirds of them seen just once; the ten biggest clones take up over 2.5%. This CDR3 region has 14 residues. Germline V gene sequence: CDR1 MNHEY, CDR2 SMNVEV (reference sequence). Between the trimmed V and J ends, which lost 4 bases and 3 bases, there was a span of 13 bases. The data stem from a study of cytomegalovirus exposure and HLA in healthy donors.

The sample comprised PBMCs. This TCR was recovered from a woman aged 25 to 45 in good health and CMV-seronegative. The chain recombines TRBV27 with TRBJ2-7; D uncertain. The CDR3 region is CASSSNFLGYEQYF. In DNA form, the CDR3 reads TGTGCCAGCAGTTCCAACTTCCTCGGCTACGAGCAGTACTTC.